This TCR beta chain appears in the sequencing data of a study of PD-1 blockade in classical Hodgkin lymphoma. Brentuximab vedotin exposure varied among the patients, all of whom had relapsed after autologous stem cell transplantation. Study-level results: By C4D1, diversity of CD4+ TCRs had risen significantly, whereas that of CD8+ TCRs had not. After ASCT, patients who started nivolumab under 1 year later were excluded.

Assay: immunoSEQ multiplex PCR; the TCRdb copy retains only in-frame clones and omits some. The sample records about 17,000 clones, around 80% being singletons. Details on this clone: Its antigen is undetermined.

This CDR3 has 12 amino acids. V shed 4 bases and J shed 4 bases, with 8 bases lying between them. Looked up from germline, CDR1 is MNHEY and CDR2 is SVGAGI. The clonotype comes from a human donor with classical Hodgkin lymphoma. Sequencing used peripheral blood mononuclear cells (PBMCs), obtained at baseline. The chain employs TRBV6-5 and TRBJ2-7, with no clear D. As DNA, the CDR3 is TGTGCCAGCAGTTCGGGCCCTTACGAGCAGTACTTC. This translates into CASSSGPYEQYF.